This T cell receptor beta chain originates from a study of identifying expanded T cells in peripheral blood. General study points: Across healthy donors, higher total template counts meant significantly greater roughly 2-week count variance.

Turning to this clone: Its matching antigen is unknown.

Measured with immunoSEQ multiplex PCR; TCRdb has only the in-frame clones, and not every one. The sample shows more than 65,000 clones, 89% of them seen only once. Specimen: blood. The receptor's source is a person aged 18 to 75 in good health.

Here the CDR3 DNA reads TGTGCCAGCTCACCATGGACAGGGGAAGGTGGAGGCTACACCTTC. Its protein is CASSPWTGEGGGYTF. J is TRBJ1-2 and V is TRBV18, with 9 positions matching TRBD1. Unmatched junction bases numbered 9, after V lost 2 bases and J lost 8 bases. CDR3 size: 15 residues. Germline V gene data show CDR1 as KGHSH and CDR2 as LQKENI.